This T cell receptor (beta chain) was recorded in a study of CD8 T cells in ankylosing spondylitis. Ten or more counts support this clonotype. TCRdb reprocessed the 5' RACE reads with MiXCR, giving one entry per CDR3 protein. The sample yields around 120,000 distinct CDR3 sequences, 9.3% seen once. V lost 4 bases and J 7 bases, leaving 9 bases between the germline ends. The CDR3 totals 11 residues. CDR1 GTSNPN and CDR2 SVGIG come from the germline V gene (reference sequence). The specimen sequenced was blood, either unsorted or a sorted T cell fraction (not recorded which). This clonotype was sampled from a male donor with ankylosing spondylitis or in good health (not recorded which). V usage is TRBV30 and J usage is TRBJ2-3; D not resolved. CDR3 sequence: CAWKTLYTQYF. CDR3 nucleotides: TGTGCCTGGAAAACTCTGTATACGCAGTATTTT. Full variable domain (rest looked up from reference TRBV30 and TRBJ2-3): SQTIHQWPATLVQPVGSPLSLECTVEGTSNPNLYWYRQAAGRGLQLLFYSVGIGQISSEVPQNLSASRPQDRQFILSSKKLLLSDSGFYLCAWKTLYTQYFGPGTRLTVL.